The rows below give T cell receptor beta chains drawn from one sample of a study of blood T cells in healthy people across ages. TCRdb re-called the 5' RACE reads with MiXCR, one entry per CDR3 protein. The repertoire includes 580,000 or so distinct CDR3 sequences, under 55% of them detected once, and around 25% sits in the top ten. Sample: blood. The receptors were gathered from a man at least 80 years old in good health. Each CDR3 is given with its conserved first and last residue. The D gene is left open where the match is weak. Some rows mark clone size as missing; the rest say once, few, many or name a class of expanded clone.

CDR3 protein,CDR3 DNA,D gene,J gene,clone size,V gene
CSARDRLAGAYYNEQFF,TGCAGTGCTAGAGATCGATTAGCGGGGGCCTACTACAATGAGCAGTTCTTC,TRBD2,TRBJ2-1,few,TRBV20-1
CASASRPGDGYTF,TGTGCCAGCGCTTCCCGACCTGGGGATGGCTACACCTTC,.,TRBJ1-2,.,TRBV7-9
CSVPGQGWPKNIQYF,TGCAGCGTACCCGGACAGGGATGGCCCAAAAACATTCAGTACTTC,TRBD1,TRBJ2-4,.,TRBV29-1
CSAESPGGPNQPQHF,TGCAGTGCCGAGTCCCCCGGGGGCCCCAATCAGCCCCAGCATTTT,.,TRBJ1-5,.,TRBV20-1
CSVEGRGRGDEQFF,TGCAGCGTTGAGGGTCGGGGCCGCGGCGATGAGCAGTTCTTC,.,TRBJ2-1,few,TRBV29-1
CAISETRQGGSYNSPLHF,TGTGCCATCAGTGAGACCCGACAGGGGGGATCCTATAATTCACCCCTCCACTTT,TRBD1,TRBJ1-6,.,TRBV10-3
CASSLEGQDNEQFF,TGCGCCAGCAGCTTGGAAGGGCAGGACAATGAGCAGTTCTTC,.,TRBJ2-1,.,TRBV5-1
CASTTGDTNTEAFF,TGTGCCAGCACAACAGGGGACACGAACACTGAAGCTTTCTTT,TRBD1,TRBJ1-1,few,TRBV2
CASSKTSGRIPGELFF,TGTGCCAGCAGTAAAACTAGCGGGAGAATCCCCGGGGAGCTGTTTTTT,TRBD2,TRBJ2-2,.,TRBV28
CASSLIQGGHYEQYF,TGCGCCAGCAGCTTGATCCAGGGGGGCCACTACGAGCAGTACTTC,.,TRBJ2-7,.,TRBV5-1
CASSVWAGSHEQYF,TGTGCCAGCAGTGTATGGGCGGGATCCCACGAGCAGTACTTC,.,TRBJ2-7,.,TRBV27
CASRAGLGTDTQYF,TGTGCCAGCAGGGCGGGACTAGGCACAGATACGCAGTATTTT,TRBD2,TRBJ2-3,.,TRBV12-3/TRBV12-4
CASSPRLAGDYEQYF,TGTGCCAGCAGCCCCCGACTAGCGGGGGATTACGAGCAGTACTTC,TRBD2,TRBJ2-7,few,TRBV9
CASSVRDRENGYTF,TGTGCCAGCAGTGTCCGGGACAGGGAAAATGGCTACACCTTC,TRBD1,TRBJ1-2,.,TRBV12-3/TRBV12-4
CASSVADFIYGYTF,TGTGCCAGCAGCGTAGCGGACTTTATCTATGGCTACACCTTC,.,TRBJ1-2,.,TRBV7-2
CSALGATGAYEQYF,TGCAGTGCCTTAGGGGCTACAGGGGCCTACGAGCAGTACTTC,TRBD1,TRBJ2-7,few,TRBV20-1
CASSLVGIANYGYTF,TGTGCCAGCAGCTTAGTCGGAATCGCTAACTATGGCTACACCTTC,.,TRBJ1-2,few,TRBV7-9
CASSLGESEAFF,TGCGCCAGCAGCTTAGGGGAATCTGAAGCTTTCTTT,.,TRBJ1-1,few,TRBV5-1
CASSWGLAGGQETQYF,TGTGCCAGCAGCTGGGGACTAGCGGGGGGCCAAGAGACCCAGTACTTC,TRBD2,TRBJ2-5,few,TRBV7-2
CASSQPGTGREKLFF,TGCGCCAGCAGCCAACCCGGGACAGGGAGGGAAAAACTGTTTTTT,TRBD1,TRBJ1-4,.,TRBV4-1
CASGQGFNQPQHF,TGTGCTAGTGGACAGGGATTCAATCAGCCCCAGCATTTT,.,TRBJ1-5,few,TRBV12-5
CASSESPRGDTQYF,TGCGCCAGCAGTGAGTCACCTCGCGGGGATACGCAGTATTTT,.,TRBJ2-3,many,TRBV10-1
CASSFRDNLYGYTF,TGTGCCAGCAGCTTCCGGGACAACCTCTATGGCTACACCTTC,.,TRBJ1-2,.,TRBV7-9
CASSSPDTQYF,TGTGCCAGCAGCTCGCCGGATACGCAGTATTTT,.,TRBJ2-3,few,TRBV28
CASSYSGGTSSYNSPLHF,TGTGCCAGCAGTTACTCGGGGGGCACGAGCTCCTATAATTCACCCCTCCACTTT,.,TRBJ1-6,.,TRBV6-5
CASSLGQGSFHEQYF,TGTGCCAGCAGCCTGGGACAGGGCAGTTTCCACGAGCAGTACTTC,TRBD1,TRBJ2-7,few,TRBV7-2
CASSSLTGDGHEQYF,TGCGCCAGCAGCTCGTTAACAGGGGATGGGCACGAGCAGTACTTC,TRBD1,TRBJ2-7,.,TRBV5-1
CASSSRGPTQASTQYF,TGTGCCAGCAGTTCTCGCGGACCGACACAGGCGTCTACGCAGTATTTT,.,TRBJ2-3,few,TRBV28
CASDPDRSYNEQFF,TGTGCCAGCGACCCGGACAGGTCTTACAATGAGCAGTTCTTC,TRBD1,TRBJ2-1,.,TRBV7-9
CASSSRTGTYEQYF,TGCGCCAGCAGCTCCCGAACAGGAACCTACGAGCAGTACTTC,.,TRBJ2-7,few,TRBV5-1
CASSLAVGQGEQYF,TGTGCCAGCAGCTTAGCGGTAGGCCAGGGTGAGCAGTACTTC,.,TRBJ2-7,.,TRBV7-2
CASRGLTVSYEQYF,TGTGCCAGCAGGGGACTGACGGTATCCTACGAGCAGTACTTC,.,TRBJ2-7,.,TRBV6-2/TRBV6-3
CATSDLNGGEISTDTQYF,TGTGCCACCAGTGATTTGAATGGAGGAGAGATTAGCACAGATACGCAGTATTTT,.,TRBJ2-3,once,TRBV24-1
CASRISGGDNEQFF,TGTGCCAGCAGGATTAGCGGGGGAGACAATGAGCAGTTCTTC,TRBD2,TRBJ2-1,few,TRBV12-3/TRBV12-4
CASSHTDTGTSVPLAKNIQYF,TGTGCCAGCAGCCACACGGACACCGGGACTAGCGTGCCCCTAGCCAAAAACATTCAGTACTTC,TRBD2,TRBJ2-4,.,TRBV3-1
CASGPTDTQYF,TGTGCCAGCGGCCCCACAGATACGCAGTATTTT,.,TRBJ2-3,.,TRBV2
CAGSDSGNTDTQYF,TGTGCCGGCAGCGATAGCGGGAACACAGATACGCAGTATTTT,TRBD2,TRBJ2-3,.,TRBV6-5
CASSRVGLAGGKEQFF,TGTGCCAGCAGCCGAGTGGGACTAGCGGGGGGCAAGGAGCAGTTCTTC,TRBD2,TRBJ2-1,.,TRBV6-2/TRBV6-3
CASSSGGSWANVLTF,TGTGCCAGCAGCTCGGGAGGCTCTTGGGCCAACGTCCTGACTTTC,TRBD2,TRBJ2-6,.,TRBV6-5